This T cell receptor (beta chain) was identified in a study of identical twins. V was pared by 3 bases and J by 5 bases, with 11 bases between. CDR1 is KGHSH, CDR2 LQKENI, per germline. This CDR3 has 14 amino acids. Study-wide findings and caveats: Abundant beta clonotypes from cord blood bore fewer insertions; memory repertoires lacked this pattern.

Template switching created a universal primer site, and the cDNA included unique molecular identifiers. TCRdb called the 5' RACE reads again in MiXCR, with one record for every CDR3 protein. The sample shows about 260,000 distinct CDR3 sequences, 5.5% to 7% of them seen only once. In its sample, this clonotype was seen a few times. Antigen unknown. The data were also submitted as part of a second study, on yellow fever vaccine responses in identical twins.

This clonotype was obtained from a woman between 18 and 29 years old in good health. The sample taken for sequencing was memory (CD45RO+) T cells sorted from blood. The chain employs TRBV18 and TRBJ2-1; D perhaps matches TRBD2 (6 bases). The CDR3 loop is CASSPVAADNEQFF. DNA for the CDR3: TGTGCCAGCTCACCGGTAGCGGCTGACAATGAGCAGTTCTTC.